Shown below are 25 T cell receptor beta chains from a single sample sequenced in a study of T cells in Graves' hyperthyroidism and ophthalmopathy. The TCR beta CDR3 regions underwent amplification using RNA transcripts as the source. First-round RT-PCR of the TCR CDR3 relied on the HTBI primer set. TCRdb recomputed calls from the multiplex PCR reads with MiXCR, one row per CDR3 protein. Here the sample spans roughly 740,000 distinct CDR3 sequences, roughly 15% being singletons. Specimen: blood. The receptors derive from a young man with Graves' hyperthyroidism.

This clonotype was found many times. The chain employs TRBV18 and TRBJ1-1; a weak D match, TRBD1 (5 bases). The V and J ends lost 3 bases and 10 bases respectively, with 12 bases between them. CDR1 KGHSH and CDR2 LQKENI come from the germline V gene. The CDR3 is 12 amino acids. CDR3 sequence: CASSPGEVRAFF. CDR3 DNA: TGTGCCAGCTCACCGGGGGAGGTTAGAGCTTTCTTT. The whole variable domain, filled in from reference TRBV18 and TRBJ1-1, reads NAGVMQNPRHLVRRRGQEARLRCSPMKGHSHVYWYRQLPEEGLKFMVYLQKENIIDESGMPKERFSAEFPKEGPSILRIQQVVRGDSAAYFCASSPGEVRAFFGQGTRLTVV.

On this clonotype: A much more abundant neighbour one base away suggests this may be a read error. V usage is TRBV2 and J usage is TRBJ2-7, with TRBD2 matching over 7 bases. This CDR3 comprises 13 residues. Germline V CDR1 and CDR2: SNHLY, FYNNEI. V was pared by 7 bases and J by 8 bases, with 11 bases of the junction left unmatched. CDR3 nucleotides: TGTGCCAGCAAACTCGGGAGGATCGACAAGCAGTACTTC. Its protein product is CASKLGRIDKQYF. The full variable domain, completed using reference TRBV2 and TRBJ2-7, is EPEVTQTPSHQVTQMGQEVILRCVPISNHLYFYWYRQILGQKVEFLVSFYNNEISEKSEIFDDQFSVERPDGSNFTLKIRSTKLEDSAMYFCASKLGRIDKQYFGPGTRLTVT.

The chain is built from TRBV7-6 and TRBJ2-2; D gene uncertain. Trimming took 4 bases from V and 4 from J, leaving 13 bases between them. The V gene's germline CDR1 is SGHVS and CDR2 FNYEAQ. CDR3 length: 15 amino acids. CDR3 DNA sequence: TGTGCCAGCAGCTCGGCCGCCCCAGGCACCGGGGAGCTGTTTTTT. It yields the protein CASSSAAPGTGELFF.

This clonotype was observed at least ten times. The rearrangement links TRBV29-1 to TRBJ2-3, with TRBD1 identical over 8 bases. In germline, CDR1 is SQVTM, CDR2 ANQGSEA. The CDR3 has 14 residues. The ends lost 3 bases at V and 3 bases at J; junction bases unmatched: 5. The CDR3 sequence: CSVEATGVTDTQYF. CDR3 nucleotide sequence: TGCAGCGTTGAGGCGACAGGGGTGACAGATACGCAGTATTTT.

This clonotype was observed a few times. This chain links TRBV29-1 with TRBJ2-1; no definite D call. In germline, CDR1 is SQVTM, CDR2 ANQGSEA. The CDR3 length is 12 residues. Trimming left V 4 bases short and J 4 bases short, with 8 bases between. In nucleotides, the CDR3 is TGCAGCGTTGTTGTGGCTTACAATGAGCAGTTCTTC. It codes for CSVVVAYNEQFF.

This clonotype has only a few counts. The gene calls are TRBV25-1 and TRBJ2-6, with 7 bases that match TRBD1. Looked up from germline, CDR1 is MGHDK and CDR2 is SYGVNS. Trimming cost V 4 bases and J 0 bases; bases outside gene matches: 9. The CDR3 length is 18 residues. This CDR3 reads CASSGLTGIVSGANVLTF. Written as DNA, the CDR3 is TGTGCCAGCAGTGGATTGACAGGGATCGTCTCTGGGGCCAACGTCCTGACTTTC.

This sequence joins TRBV6-1 and TRBJ2-1; no clear D gene. Deletions cut 5 bases from V and 4 bases from J, with 9 bases between. CDR3 length equals 13 residues. Per the germline V gene, CDR1 is MNHNS and CDR2 is SASEGT. CDR3 sequence (DNA): TGTGCCAGCAGTTCCCTTTTGTACAATGAGCAGTTCTTC. This sequence encodes CASSSLLYNEQFF.

This clonotype appeared many times. This chain joins TRBV2 and TRBJ2-3; D ambiguous. The V end lost 4 bases, the J end lost 4 bases, and 0 bases lay between the germline ends. CDR3 length: 10 residues. Germline V lookup: CDR1 SNHLY, CDR2 FYNNEI. In DNA form, the CDR3 reads TGTGCCAGCAGTGCAGATACGCAGTATTTT. Translation: CASSADTQYF.

The chain couples TRBV5-4 to TRBJ1-1; no definite D call. The V end lost 6 bases, the J end lost 5 bases, and 20 bases lay between the germline ends. This CDR3 comprises 15 residues. Germline V gene sequence: CDR1 SGHNT, CDR2 YYREEE (reference sequence). The CDR3 protein is CASTPGEAHGTEAFF. DNA of the CDR3: TGTGCCAGCACCCCCGGAGAGGCCCATGGGACTGAAGCTTTCTTT. Complete variable domain (other parts from reference TRBV5-4 and TRBJ1-1): ETGVTQSPTHLIKTRGQQVTLRCSSQSGHNTVSWYQQALGQGPQFIFQYYREEENGRGNFPPRFSGLQFPNYSSELNVNALELDDSALYLCASTPGEAHGTEAFFGQGTRLTVV.

This chain links TRBV6-2 or TRBV6-3 with TRBJ2-1; TRBD1 might be the D (5 bases). The CDR3 is 13 residues long. In germline, CDR1 is MNHEY, CDR2 SVGEGT. Trimming shortened V by 5 bases and J by 4 bases, and 9 bases separated the two germline ends. This chain's CDR3 is CASSQGFYNEQFF. The CDR3, as DNA: TGTGCCAGCAGTCAGGGCTTTTACAATGAGCAGTTCTTC.

J is TRBJ2-1 and V is TRBV20-1; 7 bases are shared with TRBD1. The CDR3 contains 18 residues. Germline-derived CDR1 and CDR2 are DFQATT and SNEGSKA (reference sequence). Trimming took 2 bases from V and 5 from J; bases not matched to a gene: 18. The CDR3, as DNA: TGCAGTGCTAGAATGGGGACAGAGGTGTTAATCCATAACAATGAGCAGTTCTTC. It codes for CSARMGTEVLIHNNEQFF.

As concerns this clonotype: A much larger clone differs by one base, so this may be a read error. This sequence joins TRBV20-1 and TRBJ2-1, with 8 bases lining up with TRBD2. CDR3 size: 18 residues. J was trimmed by 8 bases and V by 5 bases; bases with no gene match: 23. Germline V gene lookup returns CDR1 DFQATT and CDR2 SNEGSKA (reference sequence). The CDR3 DNA follows: TGCAGTGCTCGGACTAACGGGAGGGCCAAGGGGTTTTGGGATGAGCAGTTCTTC. Its protein product is CSARTNGRAKGFWDEQFF.

The V call is TRBV20-1, the J call TRBJ2-1; 7 bases are shared with TRBD2. This CDR3 is 15 amino acids long. Germline V gene sequence: CDR1 DFQATT, CDR2 SNEGSKA (reference sequence). V trimming: 3 bases; J trimming: 9 bases; junction bases outside the gene matches: 14. The CDR3 DNA reads TGCAGTGCTAGGCCCCTTAGTAGGGAGGGCCCTGAGCAGTTCTTC. Amino acids: CSARPLSREGPEQFF.

The CDR3 protein is CSVIPGQASYEQYF. The DNA for the CDR3 is TGCAGCGTGATTCCGGGACAGGCATCCTACGAGCAGTACTTC. The V call is TRBV29-1, the J call TRBJ2-7; TRBD1 aligns across 8 bases. J lost 1 base, V lost 6 bases, and 8 bases had no gene match. This CDR3 spans 14 amino acids. CDR1 SQVTM and CDR2 ANQGSEA come from the germline V gene.

This clonotype was observed at least ten times. The chain combines TRBV29-1 with TRBJ1-1; unclear D gene. Looked up from germline, CDR1 is SQVTM and CDR2 is ANQGSEA. Deletions cut 7 bases from V and 0 bases from J, with 15 bases between. This CDR3 spans 14 amino acids. The DNA for the CDR3 is TGCAGCGCCACCGGCCTGGGAGTGAACACTGAAGCTTTCTTT. Its translation is CSATGLGVNTEAFF.

This clonotype turned up a few times. The rearrangement joins TRBV7-2 to TRBJ2-1; 8 bases agree with TRBD2. The V segment lost 4 bases and the J segment 5 bases; nucleotides outside the gene matches: 7. The CDR3 spans 15 residues. Germline V gene sequence: CDR1 SGHTA, CDR2 FQGNSA. CDR3 DNA: TGTGCCAGCAGCTCTCCCGGGACTAGGGACAATGAGCAGTTCTTC. Protein product: CASSSPGTRDNEQFF.

This clonotype has a handful of counts. The chain carries TRBV28 and TRBJ2-7; D call uncertain. V lost 8 bases and J 4 bases, leaving 6 bases between the germline ends. The CDR3 spans 10 residues. From germline, CDR1 is MDHEN and CDR2 SYDVKM. CDR3 DNA: TGTGCCAGCGGATTTTACGAGCAGTACTTC. As protein: CASGFYEQYF.

Ten or more counts support this clonotype. This CDR3 reads CASSSSGRTGSVSYNEQFF. Written as DNA, the CDR3 is TGTGCCAGCAGTTCAAGCGGGAGGACAGGGTCCGTATCCTACAATGAGCAGTTCTTC. The V and J genes are TRBV12-3 or TRBV12-4 and TRBJ2-1; weak D call: TRBD2 (9 bases). Trimming took 4 bases from V and 1 from J, leaving 23 bases between them. CDR3 length equals 19 residues.

V is TRBV5-5 and J is TRBJ1-1, with D possibly being TRBD1 (6 bases). The CDR3 is 13 residues long. V was pared by 8 bases and J by 6 bases, with 17 bases between. CDR1 and CDR2 from the germline V gene are SGHKS and YYEKEE (reference sequence). Here the CDR3 DNA reads TGTGCCAGTAGGTACAGGGAAAACTCTGAAGCTTTCTTT. Its protein product is CASRYRENSEAFF.

In its sample, this clonotype was seen a few times. The chain has TRBV5-6 and TRBJ2-1; possible D gene TRBD2, 6 bases. The V gene lost 0 bases and the J gene lost 5 bases, with 15 bases spanning the gap. Germline V gene sequence: CDR1 SGHDT, CDR2 YYEEEE. This CDR3 is 16 amino acids long. Written as DNA, the CDR3 is TGTGCCAGCAGCTTGGTGGGCGGGATCCTCCACAATGAGCAGTTCTTC. The encoded protein is CASSLVGGILHNEQFF.

This rearrangement joins TRBV7-2 to TRBJ2-1, with TRBD2 matching over 8 bases. Trimming cost V 2 bases and J 0 bases; bases outside gene matches: 9. The germline V gene has CDR1 SGHTA and CDR2 FQGNSA. The CDR3 spans 18 residues. This CDR3 is CASSLSLAGLPSYNEQFF. CDR3 in DNA: TGTGCCAGCAGCTTAAGTCTAGCGGGTCTCCCCTCCTACAATGAGCAGTTCTTC.

The chain employs TRBV6-2 or TRBV6-3 and TRBJ1-1; D not resolved. V was cut by 2 bases and J by 5 bases, with 6 bases left in between. Germline CDR1 is MNHEY and CDR2 is SVGEGT. The CDR3 sequence is 12 residues long. The CDR3 here is CASSYMRTEAFF. CDR3 coding DNA: TGTGCCAGCAGTTACATGAGAACTGAAGCTTTCTTT.

At least ten counts were recorded for this clonotype. The V gene is TRBV11-2, the J gene TRBJ2-1; D is perhaps TRBD2 (5 bases). CDR3 size: 13 residues. Deletions cut 3 bases from V and 9 bases from J, with 12 bases between. The germline V gene encodes CDR1 SGHAT and CDR2 FQNNGV. CDR3 residues: CASSFQPRGEQFF. CDR3 in DNA: TGTGCCAGCAGCTTTCAGCCCCGGGGTGAGCAGTTCTTC.

Concerning this clonotype: Since a much larger clone is just one base distant, this may be a read error. The V gene is TRBV5-1, the J gene TRBJ2-7; D is ambiguous. The CDR3 loop spans 13 amino acids. CDR1 and CDR2 from the germline V gene are SGHRS and YFSETQ. The CDR3 region has the DNA TGTGCCAGCAGTGCAGAGTTCTCCTACGAGCAGTGCTTC. As protein: CASSAEFSYEQCF. The whole variable domain, remainder taken from reference TRBV5-1 and TRBJ2-7, is KAGVTQTPRYLIKTRGQQVTLSCSPISGHRSVSWYQQTPGQGLQFLFEYFSETQRNKGNFPGRFSGRQFSNSRSEMNVSTLELGDSALYLCASSAEFSYEQCFGPGTRLTVT.

V is TRBV28 and J is TRBJ2-4, with D unresolved. The CDR3 sequence is 12 residues long. Trimming shortened V by 5 bases and J by 9 bases, and 11 bases separated the two germline ends. Germline values: CDR1 MDHEN, CDR2 SYDVKM. In DNA, the CDR3 is TGTGCCAGCAGTATCTGGACCGGCATTCAGTACTTC. Protein: CASSIWTGIQYF.